The following is a TCR beta chain sequence with its context. The data belong to a study of technical replicates of blood from a handful of donors. V lost 5 bases and J lost 4, with 17 bases in between. The CDR3 extends over 15 amino acids. Germline V CDR1 and CDR2: SEHNR, FQNEAQ (reference sequence). Sequencing was performed with immunoSEQ multiplex PCR; in TCRdb, only in-frame clones are kept and a portion is missing. The sample has about 60,000 clones; more than 75% are singletons. This chain uses TRBV7-9 with TRBJ2-5; a weak D match, TRBD1 (6 bases). Sequencing input: PBMCs. The TCR comes from a human donor in good health. Some clones in this sample may be carry-over from other donors' samples. The chain's CDR3 is CASSGWTVIPETQYF. The DNA of the CDR3 is TGTGCCAGCAGCGGATGGACAGTGATCCCAGAGACCCAGTACTTC.